This TCR beta chain stems from a study of Graves' ophthalmopathy and Graves' hyperthyroidism. For repertoire sequencing, the TCR beta CDR3 regions were amplified from RNA transcripts. After a first-round RT-PCR with HTBI primers, a second-round multiplex PCR was run. TCRdb passed the multiplex PCR reads through MiXCR, listing each CDR3 protein once. The sample consists of around 660,000 distinct CDR3 sequences, over 40% of them appearing once. Ophthalmopathy donors' eye disease showed moderate-to-severe activity, CAS of at least 3, NOSPECS of at least 4 and duration under 3 months. From fresh peripheral blood, 8 to 10 ml in volume, the PBMCs were obtained. Whole-study results and caveats: Ophthalmopathy was separated from stable hyperthyroidism by a 13-signature model with over 85% sensitivity and around 81% specificity.

The germline V gene encodes CDR1 SGHTA and CDR2 FQGNSA. The trim removed 1 base at V and 2 bases at J, leaving 2 bases unmatched. The CDR3 runs 15 residues. Many counts were recorded for this clonotype. Its antigen is still unknown. This clonotype was obtained from an adult man with Graves' ophthalmopathy. This chain joins TRBV7-2 and TRBJ1-3; 7 nucleotides align to TRBD1. The sequenced material came from peripheral blood. CDR3 in DNA: TGTGCCAGCAGCTTAGGCGGACAGGCTGGAAACACCATATATTTT. It encodes CASSLGGQAGNTIYF.